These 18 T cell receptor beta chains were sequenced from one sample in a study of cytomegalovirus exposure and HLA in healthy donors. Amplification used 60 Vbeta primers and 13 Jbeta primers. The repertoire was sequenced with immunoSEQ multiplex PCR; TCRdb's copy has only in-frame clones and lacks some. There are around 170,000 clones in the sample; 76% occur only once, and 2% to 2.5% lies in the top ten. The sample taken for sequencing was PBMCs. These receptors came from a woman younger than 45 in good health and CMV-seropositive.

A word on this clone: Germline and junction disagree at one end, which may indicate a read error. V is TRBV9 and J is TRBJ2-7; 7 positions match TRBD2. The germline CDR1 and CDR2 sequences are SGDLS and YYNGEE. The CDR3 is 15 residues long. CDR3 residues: CASSSGGLPSHEQYF. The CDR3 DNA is TGTGCCAGCAGCTCGGGGGGACTGCCCTCCCACGAGCAGTACTTC.

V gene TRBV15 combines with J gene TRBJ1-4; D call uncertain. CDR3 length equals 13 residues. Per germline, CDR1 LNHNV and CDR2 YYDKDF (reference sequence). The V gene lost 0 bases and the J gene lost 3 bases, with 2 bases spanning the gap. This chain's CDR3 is CATSRDANEKLFF. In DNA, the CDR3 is TGTGCCACCAGCAGAGACGCTAATGAAAAACTGTTTTTT. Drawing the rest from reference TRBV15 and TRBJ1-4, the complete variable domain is DAMVIQNPRYQVTQFGKPVTLSCSQTLNHNVMYWYQQKSSQAPKLLFHYYDKDFNNEADTPDNFQSRRPNTSFCFLDIRSPGLGDTAMYLCATSRDANEKLFFGSGTQLSVL.

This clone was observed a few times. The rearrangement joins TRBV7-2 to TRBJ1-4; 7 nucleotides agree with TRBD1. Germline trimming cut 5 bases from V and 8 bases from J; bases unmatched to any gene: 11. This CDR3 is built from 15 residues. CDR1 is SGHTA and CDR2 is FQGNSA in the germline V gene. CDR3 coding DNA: TGTGCCAGCAGCCTTATCCGGGACAGCTACGAAAAACTGTTTTTT. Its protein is CASSLIRDSYEKLFF.

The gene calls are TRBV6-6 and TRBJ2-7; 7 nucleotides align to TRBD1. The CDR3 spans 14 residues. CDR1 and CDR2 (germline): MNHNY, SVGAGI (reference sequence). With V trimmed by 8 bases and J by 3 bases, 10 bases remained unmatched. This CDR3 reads CASGLTGNVYEQYF. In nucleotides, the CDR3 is TGTGCCAGCGGATTGACAGGGAATGTCTACGAGCAGTACTTC.

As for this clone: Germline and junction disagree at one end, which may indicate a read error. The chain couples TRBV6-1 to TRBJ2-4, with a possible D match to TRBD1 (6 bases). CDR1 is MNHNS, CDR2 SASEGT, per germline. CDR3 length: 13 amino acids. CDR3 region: CASNAGVKNSQYF. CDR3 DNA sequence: TGTGCCAGCAATGCAGGGGTCAAAAACAGTCAGTACTTC.

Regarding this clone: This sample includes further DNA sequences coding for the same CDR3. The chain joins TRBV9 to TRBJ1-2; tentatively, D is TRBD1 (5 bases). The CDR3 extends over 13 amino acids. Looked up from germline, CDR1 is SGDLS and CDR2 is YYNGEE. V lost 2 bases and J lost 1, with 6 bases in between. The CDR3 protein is CASSVQGNYGYTF. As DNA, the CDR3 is TGTGCCAGCAGCGTCCAGGGTAACTATGGCTACACCTTC. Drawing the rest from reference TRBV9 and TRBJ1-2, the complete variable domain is DSGVTQTPKHLITATGQRVTLRCSPRSGDLSVYWYQQSLDQGLQFLIQYYNGEERAKGNILERFSAQQFPDLHSELNLSSLELGDSALYFCASSVQGNYGYTFGSGTRLTVV.

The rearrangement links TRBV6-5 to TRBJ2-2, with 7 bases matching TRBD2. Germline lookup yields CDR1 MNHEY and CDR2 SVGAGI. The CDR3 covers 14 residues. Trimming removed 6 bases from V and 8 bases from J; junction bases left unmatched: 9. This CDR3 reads CASREGGGRGELFF. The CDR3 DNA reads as TGTGCCAGCAGGGAAGGCGGGGGTCGGGGGGAGCTGTTTTTT.

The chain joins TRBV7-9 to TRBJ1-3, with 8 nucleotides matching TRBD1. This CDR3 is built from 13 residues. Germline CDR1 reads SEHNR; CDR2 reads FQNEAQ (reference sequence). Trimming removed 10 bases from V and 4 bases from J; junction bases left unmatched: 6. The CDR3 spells CAIRTGSGNTIYF. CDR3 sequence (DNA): TGTGCCATTCGGACAGGGAGCGGAAACACCATATATTTT.

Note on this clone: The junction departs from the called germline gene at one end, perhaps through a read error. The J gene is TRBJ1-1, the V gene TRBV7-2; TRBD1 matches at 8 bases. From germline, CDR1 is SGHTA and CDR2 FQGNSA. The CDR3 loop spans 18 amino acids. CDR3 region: CASSKQFQGATPNSEAFF. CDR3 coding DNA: TGTGCCAGCAGCAAACAGTTCCAGGGGGCAACCCCGAACTCTGAAGCTTTCTTT.

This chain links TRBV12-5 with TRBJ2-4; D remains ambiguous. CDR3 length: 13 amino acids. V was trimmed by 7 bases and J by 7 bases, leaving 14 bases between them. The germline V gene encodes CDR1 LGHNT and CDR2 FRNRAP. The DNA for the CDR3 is TGTGCTAGTGCCCCCCCCGGGTTGAACATTCAGTACTTC. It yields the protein CASAPPGLNIQYF.

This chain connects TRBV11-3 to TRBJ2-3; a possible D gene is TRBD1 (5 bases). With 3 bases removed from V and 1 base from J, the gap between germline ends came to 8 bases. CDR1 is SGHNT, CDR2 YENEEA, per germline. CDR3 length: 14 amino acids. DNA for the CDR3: TGTGCCAGCAGCTTTGACAGAGGCACAGATACGCAGTATTTT. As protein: CASSFDRGTDTQYF.

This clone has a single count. CDR3 protein: CASRPDPTGVGYTF. CDR3 coding DNA: TGTGCCAGTAGGCCCGACCCGACAGGGGTCGGCTACACCTTC. This chain uses TRBV19 with TRBJ1-2; 8 bases match TRBD1. This CDR3 region has 14 residues. Germline V gene sequence: CDR1 LNHDA, CDR2 SQIVND (reference sequence). V lost 6 bases, J lost 8 bases, and 11 bases stayed unmatched.

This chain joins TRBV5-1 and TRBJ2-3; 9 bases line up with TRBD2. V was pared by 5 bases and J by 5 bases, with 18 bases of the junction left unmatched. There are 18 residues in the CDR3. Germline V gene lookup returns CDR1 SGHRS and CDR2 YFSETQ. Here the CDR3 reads CASSRGRLAGNLGDTQYF. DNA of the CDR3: TGCGCCAGCAGTCGTGGGCGGCTAGCGGGGAACTTGGGAGATACGCAGTATTTT.

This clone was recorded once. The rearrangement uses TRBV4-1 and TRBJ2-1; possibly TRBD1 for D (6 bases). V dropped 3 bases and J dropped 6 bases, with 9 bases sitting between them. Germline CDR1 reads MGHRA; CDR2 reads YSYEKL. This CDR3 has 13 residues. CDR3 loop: CASSQVQGNEQFF. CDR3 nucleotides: TGCGCCAGCAGCCAGGTACAGGGCAATGAGCAGTTCTTC.

DNA of the CDR3: TGTGCCAGCAGTGAAGGGGGGACTTATCAGCCCCAGCATTTT. Its translation: CASSEGGTYQPQHF. The chain employs TRBV2 and TRBJ1-5; D might be TRBD1 (5 bases). V lost 1 base, J lost 5 bases, and 9 bases lay in between. CDR3 size: 14 residues. Germline CDR1 SNHLY, CDR2 FYNNEI.

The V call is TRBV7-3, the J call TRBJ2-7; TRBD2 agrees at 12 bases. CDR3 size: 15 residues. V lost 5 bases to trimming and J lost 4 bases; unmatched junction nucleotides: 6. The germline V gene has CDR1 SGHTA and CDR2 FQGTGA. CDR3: CASSALAGGPYEQYF. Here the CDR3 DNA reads TGTGCCAGCAGCGCGCTAGCGGGGGGGCCTTACGAGCAGTACTTC.

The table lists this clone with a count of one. The CDR3 region is CASSLLMYREAFF. Here the CDR3 DNA reads TGTGCCAGCAGTTTATTAATGTACAGGGAAGCTTTCTTT. This chain links TRBV28 with TRBJ1-1, with D tentatively TRBD1 (5 bases). V dropped 1 base and J dropped 8 bases, with 11 bases sitting between them. This CDR3 comprises 13 residues. Germline V gives CDR1 MDHEN, CDR2 SYDVKM.

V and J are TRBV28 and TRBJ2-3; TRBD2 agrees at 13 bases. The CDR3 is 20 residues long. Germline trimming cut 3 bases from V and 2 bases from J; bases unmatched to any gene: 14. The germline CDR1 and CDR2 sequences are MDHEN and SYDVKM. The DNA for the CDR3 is TGTGCCAGCAGTTTGGAGGCAGGCTTCGGACTAGCGGGGGACACAGATACGCAGTATTTT. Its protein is CASSLEAGFGLAGDTDTQYF.